The rows below give T cell receptor beta chains drawn from one sample of a study of blood T cell repertoires in COVID-19. Clones were sequenced by immunoSEQ multiplex PCR, and TCRdb holds only the in-frame ones, with some missing. The table shows 150,000 to 200,000 clones, with roughly four fifths occurring only once. The sequenced sample consisted of peripheral blood. These receptors all stem from a woman older than 75 with acute or convalescent COVID-19. CDR3s include the opening cysteine and the closing phenylalanine or tryptophan. A D gene is named only where the DNA matches it firmly. Size is stated for part of the rows, as once, few or many counts, or as a class when the clone is expanded.

v_call clone_size d_call cdr3_aa
TRBV7-2 - TRBD1 CASSLGRGREKLFF
TRBV5-1 - - CASSSLGDTPNSPLHF
TRBV12-3/TRBV12-4 - TRBD1 CASSSRDRAAFF
TRBV9 few TRBD2 CASSISGGVSGELFF
TRBV2 once TRBD1 CASGRTGGTGWEETQYF
TRBV7-2 - - CASSFVRASSYEQYF
TRBV2 - TRBD1 CASSTGQLNTEAFF
TRBV3-1/TRBV3-2 - - CASSQDLADTQYF
TRBV19 - - CASSDTRGGKLFF
TRBV5-4 - - CASSLELGPTDTQYF
TRBV28 once TRBD1 CASSLSQGAGEKLFF
TRBV30 - - CAWGTAGGETQYF
TRBV21-1 once - CASSRLGRYNEQFF
TRBV6-5 - TRBD2 CASSPLAGADTQYF
TRBV7-2 - - CASSLDRGGDQPQHF
TRBV7-2 - TRBD1 CASSTTGTGQKLFF
TRBV7-2 - TRBD1 CASSLGQGRPQQYF
TRBV29-1 - - CSVRRVGSYNEQFF
TRBV5-1 once - CASATEGRQETQYF
TRBV7-8 - - CASSPPGRPQHF
TRBV2 few - CASTNGEGTEAFF
TRBV18 - - CASSPFVGRESPGANVLTF
TRBV6-5 - TRBD1 CASSSRDRGGGYTF
TRBV3-1/TRBV3-2 - TRBD1 CASSQETGDYNEQFF
TRBV5-1 - TRBD1 CASSLGQGGNQPQHF
TRBV23-1 - - CASSQSRGGETQYF
TRBV30 - TRBD1 CAWSQGQRDSPLHF
TRBV29-1 - TRBD1 CSAPGTGNTGELFF
TRBV7-2 - - CASSFRYNSPLHF
TRBV5-1 - TRBD2 CASSPRVAGGSSDTQYF
TRBV6-2/TRBV6-3 - - CASSYLRGITEAFF
TRBV7-9 - TRBD1 CASSPGTGSNQPQHF
TRBV29-1 - TRBD1 CSVEERTGFGYTF
TRBV19 - - CASSIRGGNTGELFF
TRBV5-1 - TRBD1 CASSLSGQGSGNTIYF
TRBV7-8 - TRBD2 CASSQLAGLSDTQYF
TRBV2 - TRBD1 CASSEGTGNEGETQYF
TRBV5-4 - TRBD1 CASSFTGGNTEAFF
TRBV6-5 - - CASNGQPNQPQHF
TRBV7-9 - TRBD2 CASSAPGGQGRRTDTQYF
TRBV2 - TRBD2 CASSDLGGLAGGYNEQFF
TRBV12-3/TRBV12-4 - - CASSLASHGYTF
TRBV28 few TRBD1 CASGTGAYNEQFF
TRBV5-4 - - CASSLGSLKSTEAFF
TRBV6-5 - - CASSAGWHTDTQYF
TRBV9 - - CASSVDPGRGITEAFF
TRBV29-1 - - CSVNRGGAGLNEQFF
TRBV13 - - CASSSKPRGETQYF
TRBV11-3 - TRBD2 CASSPGLAGRTGELFF
TRBV9 - - CASSVRANSPLHF
TRBV2 - - CASSEGTRHGYTF
TRBV6-1 few - CASSESGYGNTIYF
TRBV7-2 - - CASSFLTEEQFF
TRBV7-2 - TRBD2 CASSVTSGRADTQYF
TRBV30 - - CAWIIPGNTIYF